This T cell receptor beta chain was recorded in a study of T cell repertoires in cytomegalovirus infection. Study results and limitations: CMV-specific HLA-C-restricted TCR beta clonotypes dominated the ex vivo response.

TCRdb re-analysed the reads in MiXCR, keeping a single row per CDR3 protein. The table records 350,000 to 500,000 distinct CDR3 sequences, 31% of them present only once. V dropped 0 bases and J dropped 6 bases, with 14 bases sitting between them. The CDR3 is 15 amino acids. In regard to this clonotype: Its target is unknown.

Sequencing was carried out using PBMCs. V usage is TRBV12-3 or TRBV12-4 and J usage is TRBJ1-2, with a tentative D call TRBD1 (6 bases). The clonotype was recovered from a human donor in good health (CMV status not recorded). Some clones in this sample may be carry-over from other donors' samples. CDR3 sequence reads: CASSLAPRGGNGYTF. CDR3 in DNA: TGTGCCAGCAGTTTAGCTCCCAGGGGAGGGAATGGCTACACCTTC.